Here is one T cell receptor (beta chain) with its context. Its antigen is not known. PBMCs numbering at least 6 million were isolated per sample. The data originate from a study of blood T cells in healthy people across ages. Across the whole study: Using template switching, researchers captured about one barcoded beta molecule for each two T cells. Study-wide results and caveats: As age increased, TCR beta diversity per million T cells fell in a roughly linear fashion. Estimated diversity across one million T cells was deemed an underestimate.

The CDR3 contains 16 residues. With 5 bases removed from V and 3 bases from J, the gap between germline ends came to 19 bases. CDR1 is MGHDK and CDR2 is SYGVNS in the germline V gene. A second PCR of roughly 7 to 11 cycles used a sample-barcoded 5' primer and a J-beta primer mix. From the 5' RACE reads, TCRdb called clonotypes with MiXCR, one entry per CDR3 protein. This repertoire shows some 710,000 distinct CDR3 sequences, roughly 20% found once; its top ten account for around 22%. Sequences were obtained from blood. The V call is TRBV25-1, the J call TRBJ1-2; no reliable D call. This clonotype originated in a man between 65 and 80 years old in good health. The CDR3 DNA follows: TGTGCCAGCAGTCGCACTAACCCCGGACGGCACTATGGCTACACCTTC. Translation gives CASSRTNPGRHYGYTF.